The 22 T cell receptor beta chains presented below share a single source sample, sequenced in a study of T cell changes during pregnancy in multiple sclerosis. Method: immunoSEQ multiplex PCR; TCRdb's copy keeps in-frame clones and lacks some. The table includes about 40,000 clones, approximately 90% detected once. The starting material was CD4+ T cells from peripheral blood mononuclear cells, obtained before pregnancy. Source of these receptors: a female donor with multiple sclerosis, enrolled in a pregnancy study.

The chain uses TRBV19 and TRBJ2-1; 7 nucleotides align to TRBD1. CDR1 is LNHDA, CDR2 SQIVND, per germline (reference sequence). The CDR3 contains 15 residues. With 5 bases clipped from V and 0 bases from J, the junction kept 4 bases outside the gene matches. CDR3 region: CASSFRDSSYNEQFF. DNA of the CDR3: TGTGCCAGTAGTTTCCGGGACAGCTCCTACAATGAGCAGTTCTTC.

The V and J genes are TRBV6-1 and TRBJ2-5; D is unresolved. This CDR3 is 13 amino acids long. Germline lookup yields CDR1 MNHNS and CDR2 SASEGT. Trimming left V 3 bases short and J 0 bases short, with 5 bases between. The CDR3 DNA reads TGTGCCAGCAGTGACCGGTACCAAGAGACCCAGTACTTC. Translating gives CASSDRYQETQYF.

V is TRBV6-6 and J is TRBJ2-5; TRBD1 might be the D (5 bases). Per germline, CDR1 MNHNY and CDR2 SVGAGI (reference sequence). V lost 7 bases to trimming and J lost 4 bases, with 19 bases between them. The CDR3 covers 15 residues. This CDR3 reads CASIPRVTAGETQYF. Here the CDR3 DNA reads TGTGCCAGCATTCCCAGGGTAACGGCAGGAGAGACCCAGTACTTC.

This clone was detected only a few times. This chain joins TRBV18 and TRBJ2-5; 7 bases are a match to TRBD2. J was trimmed by 2 bases and V by 4 bases; bases with no gene match: 10. This CDR3 comprises 16 residues. Per germline, CDR1 KGHSH and CDR2 LQKENI. In DNA form, the CDR3 reads TGTGCCAGCTCACTCCTTCCGGGGCGGGAGCAAGAGACCCAGTACTTC. Encoded protein: CASSLLPGREQETQYF.

This chain links TRBV9 with TRBJ2-3, with TRBD2 matching over 10 bases. The CDR3 contains 17 residues. The V gene's germline CDR1 is SGDLS and CDR2 YYNGEE. V trimming: 0 bases; J trimming: 4 bases; junction bases outside the gene matches: 8. The DNA for the CDR3 is TGTGCCAGCAGCGTAGCTACCGGGCTAGCGGGAGCAGATACGCAGTATTTT. It is translated as CASSVATGLAGADTQYF.

This chain connects TRBV5-1 to TRBJ1-2; TRBD1 agrees at 7 bases. V shed 6 bases and J 5 bases; nucleotides not matched to a gene: 16. Germline CDR1 SGHRS, CDR2 YFSETQ. The CDR3 has 16 residues. The CDR3 region has the DNA TGCGCCAGCAACCCCGCCGGGACAGAAACTTTATATGGCTACACCTTC. This translates into CASNPAGTETLYGYTF.

The J gene is TRBJ2-1, the V gene TRBV7-2; 9 bases fit TRBD1. Germline values: CDR1 SGHTA, CDR2 FQGNSA. Trimming removed 4 bases from V and 7 bases from J; junction bases left unmatched: 8. This CDR3 comprises 15 residues. The CDR3 protein is CASSSTGQGKNEQFF. CDR3 nucleotides: TGTGCCAGCAGCTCCACGGGACAGGGTAAAAATGAGCAGTTCTTC.

Only one count was recorded for this clone. V is TRBV11-3 and J is TRBJ2-1; 9 nucleotides agree with TRBD2. Germline CDR1 and CDR2: SGHNT and YENEEA. Unmatched junction bases numbered 14, after V lost 5 bases and J lost 6 bases. The CDR3 consists of 17 residues. CDR3: CASSISGRRYGGNEQFF. As DNA, the CDR3 is TGTGCCAGCAGCATTAGCGGGAGACGTTACGGTGGCAATGAGCAGTTCTTC.

The CDR3 spells CASSFGGSFSYEQYF. CDR3 sequence (DNA): TGTGCCAGCAGTTTCGGGGGTTCCTTCTCCTACGAGCAGTACTTC. The chain joins TRBV28 to TRBJ2-7; possibly TRBD2 for D (6 bases). The CDR3 has 15 residues. Germline V lookup: CDR1 MDHEN, CDR2 SYDVKM. Trimming took 3 bases from V and 0 from J, leaving 12 bases between them. The whole variable domain, filled in from reference TRBV28 and TRBJ2-7, reads DVKVTQSSRYLVKRTGEKVFLECVQDMDHENMFWYRQDPGLGLRLIYFSYDVKMKEKGDIPEGYSVSREKKERFSLILESASTNQTSMYLCASSFGGSFSYEQYFGPGTRLTVT.

V gene TRBV7-9 combines with J gene TRBJ2-3; 8 nucleotides match TRBD2. The CDR3 contains 15 residues. CDR1 SEHNR and CDR2 FQNEAQ come from the germline V gene (reference sequence). The V gene end was trimmed by 0 bases and the J gene end by 2 bases; junction bases not matched to a gene: 1. CDR3 amino acids: CASSLASGVTDTQYF. Written as DNA, the CDR3 is TGTGCCAGCAGCTTAGCTAGCGGGGTCACAGATACGCAGTATTTT.

This clone appeared a single time. The CDR3 DNA is TGTGCCAGTAGTTCTCGACTTAATGAAAAACTGTTTTTT. As protein: CASSSRLNEKLFF. The chain couples TRBV19 to TRBJ1-4; unclear D gene. V lost 5 bases, J lost 4 bases, and 8 bases lay in between. The CDR3 is 13 amino acids. Germline-derived CDR1 and CDR2 are LNHDA and SQIVND (reference sequence).

V gene TRBV9 combines with J gene TRBJ1-1; possible D gene TRBD1, 5 bases. V was cut by 3 bases and J by 5 bases, with 11 bases left in between. The CDR3 length is 13 residues. Germline CDR1 reads SGDLS; CDR2 reads YYNGEE. The CDR3 spells CASSAQGNTEAFF. CDR3 nucleotides: TGTGCCAGCAGCGCCCAGGGTAATACTGAAGCTTTCTTT.

This rearrangement joins TRBV14 to TRBJ2-1, with 7 bases identical to TRBD1. V gave up 6 bases and J gave up 4 bases; unmatched junction bases: 9. Germline V CDR1 and CDR2: SGHDN, FVKESK. The CDR3 sequence is 15 residues long. The CDR3 reads CASSLTGERYNEQFF. DNA for the CDR3: TGTGCCAGCAGTCTCACAGGGGAGAGGTACAATGAGCAGTTCTTC.

The rearrangement links TRBV7-2 to TRBJ2-7; tentative D call: TRBD2 (6 bases). This CDR3 is built from 16 residues. V was cut by 6 bases and J by 2 bases, with 20 bases left in between. The V gene's germline CDR1 is SGHTA and CDR2 FQGNSA. The chain's CDR3 is CASRSSSGVGPYEQYF. For the CDR3, the DNA is TGTGCCAGCAGGTCCTCCTCGGGGGTCGGGCCCTACGAGCAGTACTTC.

The V call is TRBV11-2, the J call TRBJ2-1; possible D gene TRBD2, 5 bases. Germline V gene data show CDR1 as SGHAT and CDR2 as FQNNGV. This CDR3 has 12 amino acids. V was cut by 5 bases and J by 6 bases, with 8 bases left in between. The CDR3 sequence is CASSLSGNEQFF. CDR3 DNA sequence: TGTGCCAGCAGCCTCAGCGGCAATGAGCAGTTCTTC.

The J gene is TRBJ2-7, the V gene TRBV19; TRBD1 aligns across 9 bases. V shed 1 base, J shed 6 bases, and the junction held 7 bases outside the gene matches. Germline loops: CDR1 LNHDA, CDR2 SQIVND (reference sequence). CDR3 length equals 15 residues. This chain's CDR3 is CASSIGRDRAGEQYF. The CDR3 DNA follows: TGTGCCAGTAGTATAGGCCGGGACAGGGCGGGCGAGCAGTACTTC.

The rearrangement joins TRBV27 to TRBJ2-4; perhaps TRBD1 as D (5 bases). V was clipped by 6 bases and J by 1 base, with 13 bases between them. The CDR3 has 15 amino acids. Germline lookup yields CDR1 MNHEY and CDR2 SMNVEV (reference sequence). The CDR3 nucleotides read TGTGCCAGCAGCAAAAAACCAGGGGCCAAAAACATTCAGTACTTC. Its translation: CASSKKPGAKNIQYF.

The DNA of the CDR3 is TGCGCCAGCAGGGCCCTAGTTACCCTGGCCAATGAGCAGTTCTTC. Its translation is CASRALVTLANEQFF. The rearrangement uses TRBV10-2 and TRBJ2-1, with no clear D. Trimming removed 6 bases from V and 6 bases from J, with 18 bases in between. CDR1 is WSHSY, CDR2 SAAADI, per germline. This CDR3 contains 15 residues.

This clone was found a few times. The chain recombines TRBV6-5 with TRBJ1-1; D is uncertain. CDR3 size: 15 residues. Trimming left V 6 bases short and J 1 base short, with 15 bases between. Per the germline V gene, CDR1 is MNHEY and CDR2 is SVGAGI. The CDR3 sequence: CASSVTGTGNTEAFF. The CDR3 bases are TGTGCCAGCAGCGTAACGGGAACGGGGAACACTGAAGCTTTCTTT.

CDR3 nucleotide sequence: TGTGCCAGTAGTCTTAGCGGGAGGATACAGACCCAGTACTTC. It is translated as CASSLSGRIQTQYF. The chain recombines TRBV19 with TRBJ2-5; 10 bases map to TRBD2. With 5 bases clipped from V and 6 bases from J, the junction kept 6 bases outside the gene matches. Germline lookup yields CDR1 LNHDA and CDR2 SQIVND (reference sequence). The CDR3 runs to 14 residues.

This chain links TRBV28 with TRBJ2-7; TRBD2 matches 12 bases. Germline V CDR1 and CDR2: MDHEN, SYDVKM. V shed 7 bases, J shed 4 bases, and the junction held 5 bases outside the gene matches. The CDR3 contains 14 residues. CDR3 in amino acids: CASTLAGGRYEQYF. The CDR3 DNA follows: TGTGCCAGCACCCTAGCGGGAGGGAGATACGAGCAGTACTTC.

This chain connects TRBV2 to TRBJ1-1, with 9 nucleotides matching TRBD1. V lost 7 bases to trimming and J lost 5 bases; unmatched junction nucleotides: 5. CDR3 size: 13 residues. The V gene's germline CDR1 is SNHLY and CDR2 FYNNEI. The CDR3 region is CASMRTGDTEAFF. CDR3 DNA sequence: TGTGCCAGCATGAGGACAGGGGATACTGAAGCTTTCTTT.